This TCR beta chain was identified during a study of blood T cell repertoires in COVID-19. In the study overall: COVID-19 samples, acute and convalescent, were from the United States, Italy and Spain. Sources were T cells, B-cell-depleted T cells, or PBMCs; the material itself was cDNA or gDNA.

In germline, CDR1 is LNHDA, CDR2 SQIVND (reference sequence). The V gene lost 2 bases and the J gene lost 5 bases, with 10 bases spanning the gap. The CDR3 extends over 14 amino acids. In the original analysis: Amplifying reference gene primers gave estimates of nucleated cell counts. The data were produced by immunoSEQ multiplex PCR, yet TCRdb's version contains in-frame clones alone and is incomplete. Clone size and the V and J calls come from that table; the DNA yielded D and trimming. This sample has 200,000 to 250,000 clones, with 89% found just once. Source material: peripheral blood. This sequence originates from a woman in her thirties or forties with acute or convalescent COVID-19. This chain uses TRBV19 with TRBJ1-5; D unresolved. The CDR3 DNA reads TGTGCCAGTAGTATACCGTTGTATGATCAGCCCCAGCATTTT. This gives the protein CASSIPLYDQPQHF.